This T cell receptor (beta chain) was documented in a study of CD8 T cells in Susac syndrome. Study results and limitations: The study conceded that its TCR sequencing and HLA analysis involved relatively few individuals.

The ends lost 3 bases at V and 3 bases at J; junction bases unmatched: 14. The CDR3 runs to 17 residues. Included as multiple sclerosis controls were treatment-naive patients who had stable or active relapsing-remitting disease. CD8+ and CD4+ T cells were negatively isolated; TEMRA cells were FACS-enriched. On this clonotype: Its matching antigen is unknown.

RNA in amounts of about 0.5 to 1 ug was reverse transcribed with random hexamers. Amplification of TCR beta CDR3 by immunoSEQ multiplex PCR spanned 54 Vbeta and 13 Jbeta. Each CDR3 protein gets one entry after TCRdb re-called the immunoSEQ multiplex PCR reads with MiXCR. The profile covers roughly 120,000 distinct CDR3 sequences, with less than 95% appearing a single time and 0.095% to 0.15% taken by the ten largest. The V and J genes are TRBV23-1 and TRBJ2-7, with 7 nucleotides matching TRBD1. TRBV23-1 is known as an ORF, though its function is uncertain. This sequence was found in a human donor with multiple sclerosis. Sequenced material: CD4+ T cells from PBMCs. The CDR3 nucleotides read TGCGCCAGCAGTCATCAAGAGTCCCGGGACAGTGACTACGAGCAGTACTTC. Protein product: CASSHQESRDSDYEQYF.